Following are 9 T cell receptor beta chains from one sample sequenced in a study of regulatory T cells in long-lasting Graves disease. Noted time point: persistent/refractory GD, antithyroid drugs over 5 years with positive TRAb. The TCR library was made from RNA that had been extracted from PBMCs in TRIzol. Assembly of TCR beta libraries relied on iRepertoire HTBI primers together with Arm-PCR of CDR3 regions. MiXCR, applied by TCRdb to the multiplex PCR reads, yields one record per CDR3 protein. Among around 300,000 distinct CDR3 sequences listed, roughly a fifth were seen once. This sample comprised peripheral blood mononuclear cells (PBMCs), obtained when the disease was refractory, from a patient treated with antithyroid drugs. These receptor sequences come from a female donor with Graves disease.

The chain recombines TRBV27 with TRBJ1-1; D remains ambiguous. Trimming took 11 bases from V and 1 from J, leaving 11 bases between them. The CDR3 is 12 amino acids. Germline V gene data show CDR1 as MNHEY and CDR2 as SMNVEV (reference sequence). The CDR3 region is CAGGRQNTEAFF. The CDR3 coding sequence is TGTGCCGGCGGGCGACAGAACACTGAAGCTTTCTTT.

This clonotype appeared many times. The chain links TRBV28 to TRBJ1-2; D remains ambiguous. Germline V gene data show CDR1 as MDHEN and CDR2 as SYDVKM. Trimming left V 5 bases short and J 3 bases short, with 7 bases between. The CDR3 has 12 amino acids. The CDR3 reads CASSPLYYGYTF. The CDR3 DNA follows: TGTGCCAGCAGTCCTTTGTACTATGGCTACACCTTC.

A single count supports this clonotype. The V gene is TRBV7-2, the J gene TRBJ2-7; TRBD2 matches 7 bases. Germline values: CDR1 SGHTA, CDR2 FQGNSA. This CDR3 is 16 amino acids long. With V trimmed by 2 bases and J by 2 bases, 9 bases remained unmatched. CDR3 in DNA: TGTGCCAGCAGCTTAAAGGCGGGAGAAGGGCCCTACGAGCAGTACTTC. Its translation: CASSLKAGEGPYEQYF.

On this clonotype itself: At one end the junction does not follow the germline gene, possibly because of a read error. The chain links TRBV20-1 to TRBJ2-5; 8 bases are shared with TRBD2. This CDR3 has 16 amino acids. Per the germline V gene, CDR1 is DFQATT and CDR2 is SNEGSKA (reference sequence). CDR3 sequence: CGARDLGLAGGETQYF. CDR3 coding DNA: TGCGGTGCTAGAGATCTCGGACTAGCAGGTGGAGAGACCCAGTACTTC.

This clonotype was seen a handful of times. The genes are TRBV5-1 and TRBJ2-5, with 10 bases matching TRBD2. J gave up 4 bases and V 4 bases, and 10 bases lay outside the gene matches. Germline V gives CDR1 SGHRS, CDR2 YFSETQ. CDR3 length: 16 residues. This CDR3 is CASSAASGSPRETQYF. The CDR3 DNA reads as TGCGCCAGCAGCGCCGCTAGCGGGAGTCCCCGAGAGACCCAGTACTTC.

This clonotype showed up many times. The junction shows a germline mismatch at one end, possibly a read error. The chain links TRBV5-1 to TRBJ2-7; no firm D call. The CDR3 loop spans 12 amino acids. From germline, CDR1 is SGHRS and CDR2 YFSETQ. In nucleotides, the CDR3 is TGTGCCAGCAGTTTACCGGGCTACGAGCAGTACTTC. Amino acid sequence: CASSLPGYEQYF.

V is TRBV18 and J is TRBJ2-5; 7 bases align to TRBD1. This CDR3 region has 15 residues. Germline assignment: CDR1 KGHSH and CDR2 LQKENI. V was pared by 5 bases and J by 0 bases, with 6 bases of the junction left unmatched. CDR3 in DNA: TGTGCCAGCTCAGGCGAGCAGGGGGACCAAGAGACCCAGTACTTC. Protein product: CASSGEQGDQETQYF. Together with reference TRBV18 and TRBJ2-5, the CDR3 gives the full variable domain: NAGVMQNPRHLVRRRGQEARLRCSPMKGHSHVYWYRQLPEEGLKFMVYLQKENIIDESGMPKERFSAEFPKEGPSILRIQQVVRGDSAAYFCASSGEQGDQETQYFGPGTRLLVL.

J is TRBJ2-5 and V is TRBV5-5, with D maybe TRBD1 (6 bases). The V gene's germline CDR1 is SGHKS and CDR2 YYEKEE (reference sequence). Trimming stripped 0 bases from V and 5 bases from J, with 11 bases between. The length of the CDR3 is 14 residues. In DNA, the CDR3 is TGTGCCAGCAGCTTGGAGGGGGTCTTTGAGACCCAGTACTTC. This encodes CASSLEGVFETQYF.

This clonotype appeared many times. The V gene is TRBV20-1, the J gene TRBJ1-5; D not certain. Deletions cut 3 bases from V and 4 bases from J, with 10 bases between. This CDR3 contains 13 residues. CDR1 and CDR2 from the germline V gene are DFQATT and SNEGSKA (reference sequence). In nucleotides, the CDR3 is TGCAGTGCTAGTGGACCGCCTAATCAGCCCCAGCATTTT. It is translated as CSASGPPNQPQHF.